The T cell receptor (beta chain) under discussion was sequenced for a study of OX40 agonist ivuxolimab in advanced cancers. The CDR3 runs to 15 residues. CDR1 is SGHRS and CDR2 is YFSETQ in the germline V gene. The ends were cut back, 4 bases at V and 0 bases at J, with 14 bases in the middle. TCRdb keeps only in-frame clones here, not all; method: immunoSEQ multiplex PCR. The sample holds about 82,000 clones, more than 90% seen once. This specimen was CD4+ or CD8+ T cells sorted from blood, taken in a trial of the OX40 agonist ivuxolimab. This chain connects TRBV5-1 to TRBJ2-7; D gene uncertain. The receptor was derived from an adult with an advanced solid tumor such as melanoma, head and neck, liver or kidney cancer. The CDR3 DNA reads TGCGCCAGCAGCCCGGTAGTCGGGTACTCCTACGAGCAGTACTTC. Translation gives CASSPVVGYSYEQYF.